What follows are 8 T cell receptor beta chains derived from one specimen sequenced in a study of T-cell memory formation after mild COVID-19. One entry per CDR3 protein results from TCRdb running MiXCR on the 5' RACE reads. This sample has just over 400,000 distinct CDR3 sequences, with about a quarter found just once. The sample comprised PBMCs or a T cell subset sorted from them (not recorded which). The receptors were gathered from an adult woman who had mild COVID-19 (a few samples of this study predate the infection). Cell type and time point are not known.

This clonotype came up a few times. This chain links TRBV4-1 with TRBJ2-7; 10 bases map to TRBD1. CDR3 length: 15 amino acids. Germline-derived CDR1 and CDR2 are MGHRA and YSYEKL. V shed 3 bases, J shed 5 bases, and the junction held 7 bases outside the gene matches. The CDR3: CASSHHDRGLDEQYF. As DNA, the CDR3 is TGCGCCAGCAGCCACCACGACAGGGGGCTCGACGAGCAGTACTTC.

This clonotype showed up just a few times. This rearrangement joins TRBV29-1 to TRBJ2-7; unclear D gene. V dropped 4 bases and J dropped 3 bases, with 13 bases sitting between them. CDR1 and CDR2 from the germline V gene are SQVTM and ANQGSEA. CDR3 length: 13 residues. CDR3 DNA: TGCAGCGTTGTATCTGGGGTTAGCTACGAGCAGTACTTC. It codes for CSVVSGVSYEQYF.

This rearrangement joins TRBV24-1 to TRBJ2-2, with D possibly called TRBD1 or TRBD2 (6 bases each). Trimming left V 0 bases short and J 0 bases short, with 10 bases between. The CDR3 totals 17 residues. Per germline, CDR1 KGHDR and CDR2 SFDVKD. CDR3 DNA: TGTGCCACCAGTGATTTGTGGAGGGGGGCGAACACCGGGGAGCTGTTTTTT. The encoded protein is CATSDLWRGANTGELFF.

This clonotype was counted ten times or more. The J gene is TRBJ2-5, the V gene TRBV14; 10 bases map to TRBD1. The J segment lost 3 bases and the V segment lost 2 bases, leaving 3 bases of the junction unmatched. This CDR3 comprises 15 residues. Germline V lookup: CDR1 SGHDN, CDR2 FVKESK. The DNA for the CDR3 is TGTGCCAGCAGCCAACTGGGACAGGGGAAAGAGACCCAGTACTTC. Translation: CASSQLGQGKETQYF.

V and J are TRBV7-3 and TRBJ2-1; D may be TRBD1 or TRBD2 (5 bases each). The germline V gene has CDR1 SGHTA and CDR2 FQGTGA. V lost 2 bases and J 9 bases, leaving 14 bases between the germline ends. This CDR3 has 14 amino acids. CDR3 amino acids: CASSLWDGSLEQFF. The CDR3 DNA sequence: TGTGCCAGCAGCTTATGGGACGGCAGTCTTGAGCAGTTCTTC.

The rearrangement uses TRBV3-1 and TRBJ1-1; D is unclear. The CDR3 length is 14 residues. CDR1 is LGHDT and CDR2 is YNNKEL in the germline V gene (reference sequence). The V end lost 4 bases, the J end lost 5 bases, and 14 bases lay between the germline ends. Here the CDR3 reads CASSRGDLGTEAFF. CDR3 coding DNA: TGTGCCAGCAGCCGGGGAGACTTGGGTACTGAAGCTTTCTTT.

This clonotype was picked up a small number of times. The chain carries TRBV20-1 and TRBJ1-1, with 9 bases lining up with TRBD1. With 6 bases clipped from V and 2 bases from J, the junction kept 4 bases outside the gene matches. Germline V lookup: CDR1 DFQATT, CDR2 SNEGSKA (reference sequence). CDR3 length: 13 residues. CDR3 sequence (DNA): TGCAGTGCGGGGACAGGGCTTAACACTGAAGCTTTCTTT. This translates into CSAGTGLNTEAFF.

This clonotype was counted at least ten times. The chain has TRBV4-3 and TRBJ2-3; TRBD2 is a possible D gene (6 bases). Trimming shortened V by 1 base and J by 1 base, and 9 bases separated the two germline ends. The CDR3 runs 15 residues. Germline-derived CDR1 and CDR2 are LGHNA and YSLEER. CDR3 bases: TGCGCCAGCAGCCAAGGGGAGGCTCGCACAGATACGCAGTATTTT. Amino acid sequence: CASSQGEARTDTQYF.